This T cell receptor (beta chain) derives from a study of tumor-infiltrating lymphocytes in primary liver carcinoma. Study-level findings and limits: Representation across all five tumor regions was limited to only about 7.5-25% of top clones.

The CDR3 totals 12 residues. The germline V gene encodes CDR1 MDHEN and CDR2 SYDVKM. Remarks on this clonotype: Its specificity is unknown. Compared with germline, one end of the junction differs, possibly owing to a read error.

Making TCR beta cDNA involved 400 to 600 ng total RNA and a constant-region primer. Employing slightly modified ARM-PCR, three nested multiplex PCR rounds were run, and these gave rise to the TCR beta libraries. Two initial PCR rounds of around 9 cycles each paired TRBV1-TRBV30 forward primers with a C-beta reverse primer. TCRdb reprocessed the multiplex PCR reads with MiXCR, giving one entry per CDR3 protein. Among roughly 49,000 distinct CDR3 sequences listed, around 77% were seen once. Co-extraction yielded RNA and DNA from around 20-30 mg of unsorted bulk tissue. Chronic HBV infection, which was untreated, was present in the patients. Samples were taken from five separate regions of every tumor. Each of the tumor samples contained in excess of 80% viable tumor cells.

The sample was liver tumor tissue from sampling region 5. The sample's subset: tumor region T5, tumor centre. This TCR was recovered from a man between 35 and 55 years old with primary liver carcinoma and hepatitis B virus infection. The chain combines TRBV28 with TRBJ1-1; D might be TRBD1 (5 bases). The chain's CDR3 is CTSSGRGFVAFF. CDR3 DNA sequence: TGTACCAGCAGCGGACGGGGGTTCGTAGCATTCTTT. Drawing the rest from reference TRBV28 and TRBJ1-1, the complete variable domain is DVKVTQSSRYLVKRTGEKVFLECVQDMDHENMFWYRQDPGLGLRLIYFSYDVKMKEKGDIPEGYSVSREKKERFSLILESASTNQTSMYLCTSSGRGFVAFFGQGTRLTVV.